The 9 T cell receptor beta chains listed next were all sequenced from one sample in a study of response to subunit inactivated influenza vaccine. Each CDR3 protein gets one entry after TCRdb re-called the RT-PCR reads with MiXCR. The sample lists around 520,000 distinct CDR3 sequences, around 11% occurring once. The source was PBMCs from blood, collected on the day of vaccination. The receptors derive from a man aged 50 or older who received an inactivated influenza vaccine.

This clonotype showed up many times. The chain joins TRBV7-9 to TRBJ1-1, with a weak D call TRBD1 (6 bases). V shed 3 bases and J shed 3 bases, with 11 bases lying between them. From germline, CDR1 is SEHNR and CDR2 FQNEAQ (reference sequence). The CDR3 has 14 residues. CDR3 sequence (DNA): TGTGCCAGCAGCTTCATGGCAGGGGACACTGAAGCTTTCTTT. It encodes CASSFMAGDTEAFF.

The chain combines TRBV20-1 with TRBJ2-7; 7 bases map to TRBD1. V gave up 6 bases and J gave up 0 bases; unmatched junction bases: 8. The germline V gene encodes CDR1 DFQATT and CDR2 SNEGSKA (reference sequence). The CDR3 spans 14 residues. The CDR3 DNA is TGCAGTGCGAGCGCGAGGGACAGCTCCTACGAGCAGTACTTC. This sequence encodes CSASARDSSYEQYF.

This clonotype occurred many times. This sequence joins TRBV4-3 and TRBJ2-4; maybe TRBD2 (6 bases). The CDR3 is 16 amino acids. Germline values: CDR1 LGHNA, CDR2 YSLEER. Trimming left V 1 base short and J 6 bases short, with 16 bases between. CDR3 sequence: CASSQGSGSLGNIQYF. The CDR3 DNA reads TGCGCCAGCAGCCAAGGTTCCGGGAGTTTGGGAAACATTCAGTACTTC.

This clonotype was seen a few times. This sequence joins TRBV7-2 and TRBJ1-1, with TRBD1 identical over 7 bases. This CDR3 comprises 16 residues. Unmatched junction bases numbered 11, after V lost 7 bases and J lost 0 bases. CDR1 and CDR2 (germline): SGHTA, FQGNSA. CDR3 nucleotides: TGTGCCAGCAAGCCCCAGGGGGTGAGAATGAACACTGAAGCTTTCTTT. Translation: CASKPQGVRMNTEAFF. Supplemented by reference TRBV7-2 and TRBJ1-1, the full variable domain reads GAGVSQSPSNKVTEKGKDVELRCDPISGHTALYWYRQSLGQGLEFLIYFQGNSAPDKSGLPSDRFSAERTGGSVSTLTIQRTQQEDSAVYLCASKPQGVRMNTEAFFGQGTRLTVV.

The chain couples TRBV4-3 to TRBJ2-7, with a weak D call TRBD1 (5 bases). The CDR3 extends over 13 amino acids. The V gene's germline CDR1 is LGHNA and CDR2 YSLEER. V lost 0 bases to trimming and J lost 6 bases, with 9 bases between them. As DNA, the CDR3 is TGCGCCAGCAGCCAAGACCCAAGGGGCGAGCAGTACTTC. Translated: CASSQDPRGEQYF.

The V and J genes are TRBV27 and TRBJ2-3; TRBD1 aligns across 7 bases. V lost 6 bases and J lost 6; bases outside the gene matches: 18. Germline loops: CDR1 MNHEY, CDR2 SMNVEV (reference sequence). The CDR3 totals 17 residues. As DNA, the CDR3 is TGTGCCAGCAGGTGGGACAGATCCTACCCGGGCATTGATACGCAGTATTTT. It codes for CASRWDRSYPGIDTQYF.

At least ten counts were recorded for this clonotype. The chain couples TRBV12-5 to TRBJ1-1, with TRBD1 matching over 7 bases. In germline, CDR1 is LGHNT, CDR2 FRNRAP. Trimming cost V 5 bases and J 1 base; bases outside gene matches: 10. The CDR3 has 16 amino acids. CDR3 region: CASGNRRTGANTEAFF. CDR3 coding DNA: TGTGCTAGTGGTAACCGCAGGACAGGAGCGAACACTGAAGCTTTCTTT.

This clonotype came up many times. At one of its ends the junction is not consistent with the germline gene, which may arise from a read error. CDR3 in amino acids: CASNLGAMNTEAFF. The CDR3 bases are TGTGCCAGCAATTTAGGGGCCATGAACACTGAAGCTTTCTTT. The chain couples TRBV28 to TRBJ1-1; tentative D call: TRBD1 (5 bases). Germline-derived CDR1 and CDR2 are MDHEN and SYDVKM. The CDR3 loop spans 14 amino acids.

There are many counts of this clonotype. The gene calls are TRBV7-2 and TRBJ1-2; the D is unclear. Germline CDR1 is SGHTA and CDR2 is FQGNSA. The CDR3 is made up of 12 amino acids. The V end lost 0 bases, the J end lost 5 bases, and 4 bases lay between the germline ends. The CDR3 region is CASSLAEYGYTF. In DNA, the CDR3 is TGTGCCAGCAGCTTAGCTGAGTATGGCTACACCTTC.